This T cell receptor beta chain appears in the sequencing data of a study of shared clonotypes between healthy human individuals. Study context: A few men and two women, aged 18 to 49, were donors.

Positively selected for CCR7, the CD45RO-negative cells used as naive CD8 cells excluded terminally differentiated effector memory CD45RA+ cells. Broader study findings: In contrast to clonotypes shared by all four donors, non-shared clonotypes had lower generation probabilities. In four donors, approximately 5% of naive CD4 clonotypes appeared in common.

Germline V gives CDR1 MNHEY, CDR2 SMNVEV (reference sequence). CDR3 size: 12 residues. V gave up 6 bases and J gave up 0 bases, with 3 bases separating them. TCRdb's table, derived via immunoSEQ multiplex PCR, lists solely in-frame clones and lacks some. This sample has about 2 million clones, with approximately 94% found just once. For this clone: Its antigen is not known.

This receptor was taken from a man aged 18 to 29 in good health. The chain is built from TRBV27 and TRBJ1-3; no clear D gene. The specimen was naive CD8+ T cells sorted from blood. The CDR3 DNA is TGTGCCAGCAGGGCCTCTGGAAACACCATATATTTT. Translation: CASRASGNTIYF.